Listed below are T cell receptor beta chains from one sample, sequenced in a study of regulatory T cells in long-lasting Graves disease. TCRdb reprocessed the multiplex PCR reads via MiXCR and lists one record per CDR3 protein. The sample includes roughly 450,000 distinct CDR3 sequences, around 21% of them seen just once. The material sequenced was peripheral blood mononuclear cells (PBMCs), taken when the disease was refractory, from a patient treated with antithyroid drugs. The receptors were gathered from a female donor with Graves disease. The CDR3 runs from the conserved cysteine through the conserved F or W. Fields, in order: CDR3 protein, CDR3 DNA, V gene, J gene, D gene, CDR3 length, clone size. The D gene is left open where the match is weak. Only some rows state a clone size, as once, few, many or a class for expanded clones.

CDR3 protein: CASSEAPRFTSDSYEQYF
CDR3 DNA: TGTGCCAGCAGTGAAGCCCCCCGGTTTACTAGCGATTCCTACGAGCAGTACTTC
V gene: TRBV6-1
J gene: TRBJ2-7
D gene: TRBD2
CDR3 length: 18
clone size: few

CDR3 protein: CASSLGASGSVAGELFF
CDR3 DNA: TGTGCCAGCAGTCTCGGGGCTAGCGGGTCGGTTGCCGGGGAGCTGTTTTTT
V gene: TRBV28
J gene: TRBJ2-2
D gene: TRBD2
CDR3 length: 17
clone size: many

CDR3 protein: CASSVVLNTGELFF
CDR3 DNA: TGTGCCAGCAGCGTCGTGTTAAACACCGGGGAGCTGTTTTTT
V gene: TRBV12-3/TRBV12-4
J gene: TRBJ2-2
D gene: -
CDR3 length: 14
clone size: -

CDR3 protein: CASSLYRKPFEAFF
CDR3 DNA: TGTGCCAGCAGTTTATACAGGAAACCCTTTGAAGCTTTCTTT
V gene: TRBV28
J gene: TRBJ1-1
D gene: -
CDR3 length: 14
clone size: many

CDR3 protein: CASSLYEGAETQYF
CDR3 DNA: TGTGCCAGCAGCTTATATGAGGGAGCAGAGACCCAGTACTTC
V gene: TRBV7-3
J gene: TRBJ2-5
D gene: -
CDR3 length: 14
clone size: many

CDR3 protein: CASSEFDTEAFF
CDR3 DNA: TGTGCCAGCAGTGAATTCGATACTGAAGCTTTCTTT
V gene: TRBV25-1
J gene: TRBJ1-1
D gene: -
CDR3 length: 12
clone size: -

CDR3 protein: CASSHGAIEAFF
CDR3 DNA: TGTGCCAGTAGCCACGGGGCCATTGAAGCTTTCTTT
V gene: TRBV19
J gene: TRBJ1-1
D gene: -
CDR3 length: 12
clone size: few

CDR3 protein: CASSSRGPAEEPLHF
CDR3 DNA: TGTGCCAGCAGCTCCAGGGGCCCCGCCGAGGAGCCCCTCCACTTT
V gene: TRBV7-8
J gene: TRBJ1-6
D gene: -
CDR3 length: 15
clone size: -

CDR3 protein: CASSLQGGGYEQYF
CDR3 DNA: TGTGCCAGCAGTTTACAGGGTGGAGGCTACGAGCAGTACTTC
V gene: TRBV27
J gene: TRBJ2-7
D gene: -
CDR3 length: 14
clone size: many

CDR3 protein: CASSPETGFTYEQYF
CDR3 DNA: TGTGCCAGCAGTCCGGAGACAGGGTTTACCTACGAGCAGTACTTC
V gene: TRBV28
J gene: TRBJ2-7
D gene: TRBD1
CDR3 length: 15
clone size: many

CDR3 protein: CSARGLEWNYGYTF
CDR3 DNA: TGCAGTGCTAGAGGTCTGGAGTGGAACTATGGCTACACCTTC
V gene: TRBV20-1
J gene: TRBJ1-2
D gene: -
CDR3 length: 14
clone size: many

CDR3 protein: CATSRDGLNTGELFF
CDR3 DNA: TGTGCCACCAGCAGGGACGGATTGAACACCGGGGAGCTGTTTTTT
V gene: TRBV15
J gene: TRBJ2-2
D gene: -
CDR3 length: 15
clone size: few

CDR3 protein: CAISEQGAVGYTF
CDR3 DNA: TGTGCCATCAGTGAACAGGGGGCTGTTGGCTACACCTTC
V gene: TRBV10-3
J gene: TRBJ1-2
D gene: TRBD1
CDR3 length: 13
clone size: many

CDR3 protein: CASSLGAYRAEAFF
CDR3 DNA: TGTGCCAGCAGTTTGGGGGCGTATCGAGCTGAAGCTTTCTTT
V gene: TRBV27
J gene: TRBJ1-1
D gene: -
CDR3 length: 14
clone size: -

CDR3 protein: CASSTGLRPGELFF
CDR3 DNA: TGTGCCAGCAGCACCGGGCTCAGGCCCGGGGAGCTGTTTTTT
V gene: TRBV12-3/TRBV12-4
J gene: TRBJ2-2
D gene: -
CDR3 length: 14
clone size: many

CDR3 protein: CASTLNFETQYF
CDR3 DNA: TGTGCCAGCACCCTCAACTTCGAGACCCAGTACTTC
V gene: TRBV28
J gene: TRBJ2-5
D gene: -
CDR3 length: 12
clone size: -

CDR3 protein: CASRRDRGSGNSPLHF
CDR3 DNA: TGTGCCAGCAGACGGGACAGGGGCTCTGGTAATTCACCCCTCCACTTT
V gene: TRBV5-5
J gene: TRBJ1-6
D gene: TRBD1
CDR3 length: 16
clone size: few

CDR3 protein: CASRFLSYEQYF
CDR3 DNA: TGTGCCAGCAGGTTTCTCTCCTACGAGCAGTACTTC
V gene: TRBV12-3/TRBV12-4
J gene: TRBJ2-7
D gene: -
CDR3 length: 12
clone size: many

CDR3 protein: CASSFPGPNTEAFF
CDR3 DNA: TGCGCCAGCAGCTTCCCGGGACCCAACACTGAAGCTTTCTTT
V gene: TRBV5-1
J gene: TRBJ1-1
D gene: -
CDR3 length: 14
clone size: many

CDR3 protein: CASSYLATEAFF
CDR3 DNA: TGTGCCAGCAGTTATCTCGCGACTGAAGCTTTCTTT
V gene: TRBV7-8
J gene: TRBJ1-1
D gene: -
CDR3 length: 12
clone size: many

CDR3 protein: CASSPRDRGRRGTQYF
CDR3 DNA: TGTGCCAGCAGTCCCCGGGACAGGGGGCGTCGGGGGACCCAGTACTTC
V gene: TRBV6-1
J gene: TRBJ2-5
D gene: TRBD1
CDR3 length: 16
clone size: -

CDR3 protein: CASSWGVAEAFF
CDR3 DNA: TGTGCCAGCAGCTGGGGGGTGGCTGAAGCTTTCTTT
V gene: TRBV5-6
J gene: TRBJ1-1
D gene: -
CDR3 length: 12
clone size: -

CDR3 protein: CASSPGGMTGELFF
CDR3 DNA: TGTGCCAGCAGCCCGGGAGGGATGACCGGGGAGCTGTTTTTT
V gene: TRBV7-2
J gene: TRBJ2-2
D gene: TRBD2
CDR3 length: 14
clone size: few

CDR3 protein: CASSLWQAGGIYEQYF
CDR3 DNA: TGTGCCAGCAGCTTATGGCAAGCGGGAGGAATCTACGAGCAGTACTTC
V gene: TRBV7-9
J gene: TRBJ2-7
D gene: TRBD2
CDR3 length: 16
clone size: many

CDR3 protein: CASSSIRGRSRDEAFF
CDR3 DNA: TGTGCCAGCAGTTCCATCAGGGGTAGATCCCGCGATGAAGCTTTCTTT
V gene: TRBV28
J gene: TRBJ1-1
D gene: -
CDR3 length: 16
clone size: many

CDR3 protein: CASSESAGARLAFF
CDR3 DNA: TGTGCCAGCAGTGAGTCGGCGGGGGCAAGGTTAGCTTTCTTT
V gene: TRBV28
J gene: TRBJ1-1
D gene: -
CDR3 length: 14
clone size: few

CDR3 protein: CSALKTGPTEAFF
CDR3 DNA: TGCAGTGCTCTAAAGACAGGGCCCACTGAAGCTTTCTTT
V gene: TRBV20-1
J gene: TRBJ1-1
D gene: TRBD1
CDR3 length: 13
clone size: many

CDR3 protein: CASSLGGKGEKLFF
CDR3 DNA: TGTGCCAGCAGTTTAGGAGGGAAGGGCGAAAAACTGTTTTTT
V gene: TRBV28
J gene: TRBJ1-4
D gene: -
CDR3 length: 14
clone size: many

CDR3 protein: CASSLNGRAAEQYF
CDR3 DNA: TGTGCCAGCAGCTTAAACGGGAGGGCCGCCGAGCAGTACTTC
V gene: TRBV7-3
J gene: TRBJ2-7
D gene: TRBD2
CDR3 length: 14
clone size: -

CDR3 protein: CASSLQAGAHEQYF
CDR3 DNA: TGTGCCAGCAGCTTACAGGCAGGGGCCCACGAGCAGTACTTC
V gene: TRBV11-2
J gene: TRBJ2-7
D gene: -
CDR3 length: 14
clone size: many

CDR3 protein: CASTLGEGNSPLHF
CDR3 DNA: TGTGCCAGCACGCTCGGGGAAGGTAATTCACCCCTCCACTTT
V gene: TRBV6-1
J gene: TRBJ1-6
D gene: -
CDR3 length: 14
clone size: few

CDR3 protein: CAWTQDYEQYF
CDR3 DNA: TGTGCCTGGACTCAGGATTACGAGCAGTACTTC
V gene: TRBV30
J gene: TRBJ2-7
D gene: -
CDR3 length: 11
clone size: -

CDR3 protein: CASSLDGVLNGYTF
CDR3 DNA: TGTGCCAGCAGCTTAGACGGGGTTCTGAACGGCTACACCTTC
V gene: TRBV7-9
J gene: TRBJ1-2
D gene: -
CDR3 length: 14
clone size: many

CDR3 protein: CASRPRGETSTEAFF
CDR3 DNA: TGTGCCAGCAGGCCAAGAGGTGAGACGAGTACTGAAGCTTTCTTT
V gene: TRBV3-1
J gene: TRBJ1-1
D gene: -
CDR3 length: 15
clone size: -

CDR3 protein: CSVRAGGPMAYEQYF
CDR3 DNA: TGCAGCGTGAGGGCGGGAGGGCCGATGGCCTACGAGCAGTACTTC
V gene: TRBV29-1
J gene: TRBJ2-7
D gene: TRBD2
CDR3 length: 15
clone size: few

CDR3 protein: CASNSELYYNEQFF
CDR3 DNA: TGTGCCAGCAATTCGGAACTCTACTACAATGAGCAGTTCTTC
V gene: TRBV2
J gene: TRBJ2-1
D gene: -
CDR3 length: 14
clone size: many

CDR3 protein: CASSQGGNRGRGQPQHF
CDR3 DNA: TGTGCCAGCAGCCAAGGTGGAAACAGGGGGCGAGGTCAGCCCCAGCATTTT
V gene: TRBV7-3
J gene: TRBJ1-5
D gene: TRBD1
CDR3 length: 17
clone size: -

CDR3 protein: CASSQVWRVGYEQYF
CDR3 DNA: TGTGCCAGCAGCCAGGTTTGGCGGGTTGGCTACGAGCAGTACTTC
V gene: TRBV3-1
J gene: TRBJ2-7
D gene: -
CDR3 length: 15
clone size: -

CDR3 protein: CASSSGSAEQYF
CDR3 DNA: TGTGCCAGCAGTTCCGGGTCCGCCGAGCAGTACTTC
V gene: TRBV12-3/TRBV12-4
J gene: TRBJ2-7
D gene: -
CDR3 length: 12
clone size: few

CDR3 protein: CASSPIPADTQYF
CDR3 DNA: TGTGCCAGCAGTCCCATTCCGGCAGATACGCAGTATTTT
V gene: TRBV27
J gene: TRBJ2-3
D gene: -
CDR3 length: 13
clone size: few

CDR3 protein: CASSPSAGLNIQYF
CDR3 DNA: TGTGCCAGCAGCCCCTCGGCGGGGTTAAACATTCAGTACTTC
V gene: TRBV3-1
J gene: TRBJ2-4
D gene: -
CDR3 length: 14
clone size: -

CDR3 protein: CASSYPLAGARGEQYF
CDR3 DNA: TGTGCCAGCAGTTACCCACTAGCGGGGGCTAGGGGAGAGCAGTACTTC
V gene: TRBV6-5
J gene: TRBJ2-7
D gene: TRBD2
CDR3 length: 16
clone size: few

CDR3 protein: CASSLRPGQEVNQPQHF
CDR3 DNA: TGTGCCAGCAGCCTGAGACCAGGACAGGAAGTTAATCAGCCCCAGCATTTT
V gene: TRBV7-9
J gene: TRBJ1-5
D gene: TRBD1
CDR3 length: 17
clone size: -

CDR3 protein: CASSLTTSGTTDTQYF
CDR3 DNA: TGTGCCAGCAGTTTAACGACTAGCGGGACCACAGATACGCAGTATTTT
V gene: TRBV28
J gene: TRBJ2-3
D gene: TRBD2
CDR3 length: 16
clone size: -

CDR3 protein: CASSFGAGRGNQPQHF
CDR3 DNA: TGTGCCAGCAGTTTCGGGGCAGGAAGGGGCAATCAGCCCCAGCATTTT
V gene: TRBV12-3/TRBV12-4
J gene: TRBJ1-5
D gene: -
CDR3 length: 16
clone size: many

CDR3 protein: CASSYGIAFPVDNEQFF
CDR3 DNA: TGTGCCAGCAGTTACGGGATAGCGTTCCCGGTCGACAATGAGCAGTTCTTC
V gene: TRBV6-2/TRBV6-3
J gene: TRBJ2-1
D gene: -
CDR3 length: 17
clone size: -